This entry lists 26 T cell receptor beta chains sequenced from one sample in a study of OX40 agonist ivuxolimab in advanced cancers. Profiling relied on immunoSEQ multiplex PCR, and the TCRdb table lists in-frame clones only, not all of them. The sample has roughly 73,000 clones; roughly 80% are singletons. The sequences come from CD4+ or CD8+ T cells sorted from blood, collected in a trial of the OX40 agonist ivuxolimab. Source of these receptors: an adult with an advanced solid tumor such as melanoma, head and neck, liver or kidney cancer.

The chain carries TRBV19 and TRBJ2-2; 10 bases are shared with TRBD1. The germline CDR1 and CDR2 sequences are LNHDA and SQIVND (reference sequence). The junction had 5 bases not matched to a gene; V was cut back by 6 bases and J by 7 bases. The CDR3 spans 14 residues. The CDR3 reads CASSWDRGGGELFF. In DNA form, the CDR3 reads TGTGCCAGTAGCTGGGACAGGGGTGGCGGGGAGCTGTTTTTT.

This chain joins TRBV5-6 and TRBJ2-5; 7 nucleotides align to TRBD2. After removal of 4 bases from V and 3 bases from J, the junction contained 6 bases not matched to a gene. Germline CDR1 SGHDT, CDR2 YYEEEE. This CDR3 has 14 residues. In DNA, the CDR3 is TGTGCCAGCAGCGGGAGGGGTAGCAAAGAGACCCAGTACTTC. Its protein is CASSGRGSKETQYF.

The chain couples TRBV28 to TRBJ2-1; D possibly corresponds to TRBD2 (7 bases). The CDR3 is made up of 13 amino acids. Germline values: CDR1 MDHEN, CDR2 SYDVKM. The V and J ends lost 8 bases and 9 bases respectively, with 17 bases between them. The CDR3 loop reads CASQSGGGREQFF. The CDR3 DNA reads as TGTGCCAGCCAATCTGGGGGGGGCCGTGAGCAGTTCTTC.

This clone was observed a handful of times. The CDR3 spells CASSRRQGGTGELFF. In DNA form, the CDR3 reads TGTGCCAGTAGTAGACGACAGGGAGGAACCGGGGAGCTGTTTTTT. V gene TRBV19 combines with J gene TRBJ2-2; weak D call: TRBD1 (7 bases). The germline CDR1 and CDR2 sequences are LNHDA and SQIVND (reference sequence). CDR3 length equals 15 residues. The germline V and J ends were trimmed by 4 bases and 5 bases, with 14 bases remaining between them.

This clone was observed once. CDR3 DNA sequence: TGTGCCAGCAGTGGACGGGGGAAGTACGAGCAGTACTTC. The encoded protein is CASSGRGKYEQYF. This sequence joins TRBV2 and TRBJ2-5; possible D gene TRBD2, 6 bases. The DNA matches TRBJ2-7 better at its end, which makes the J call doubtful. Germline V lookup: CDR1 SNHLY, CDR2 FYNNEI. The CDR3 is 13 amino acids.

The V and J genes are TRBV19 and TRBJ2-2; the D gene is possibly TRBD2 (5 bases). Between the trimmed V and J ends, which lost 3 bases and 5 bases, there was a span of 10 bases. The V gene's germline CDR1 is LNHDA and CDR2 SQIVND (reference sequence). The CDR3 loop spans 14 amino acids. CDR3 in amino acids: CASSIVGGTGELFF. In DNA form, the CDR3 reads TGTGCCAGTAGTATTGTAGGAGGTACCGGGGAGCTGTTTTTT.

The chain carries TRBV7-9 and TRBJ1-2, with a tentative D call TRBD1 (6 bases). This CDR3 region has 12 residues. V lost 5 bases and J lost 6, with 10 bases in between. Germline V CDR1 and CDR2: SEHNR, FQNEAQ (reference sequence). The DNA of the CDR3 is TGTGCCAGCAGCGATCACAGGGATGGCTACACCTTC. The encoded protein is CASSDHRDGYTF.

The chain joins TRBV1 to TRBJ1-2. TRBV1 represents a pseudogene. This CDR3 is 16 amino acids long. In DNA form, the CDR3 reads TGCACCAGCAGCCAACCGAAACCAGGGTCCGGAGGGGGCTACACCTTC. It specifies CTSSQPKPGSGGGYTF.

The V call is TRBV9, the J call TRBJ2-5; 11 nucleotides agree with TRBD2. CDR3 size: 14 residues. V was clipped by 4 bases and J by 4 bases; unmatched bases: 3. Germline CDR1 reads SGDLS; CDR2 reads YYNGEE. The CDR3 DNA reads as TGTGCCAGCAGCATTAGCGGGGGGGCAGAGACCCAGTACTTC. Its translation is CASSISGGAETQYF.

This sequence joins TRBV25-1 and TRBJ1-5; D remains ambiguous. CDR1 is MGHDK, CDR2 SYGVNS, per germline. The CDR3 covers 13 residues. Trimming took off 8 bases at V and 4 bases at J, with 12 bases between the two ends. DNA for the CDR3: TGTGCCAGCGCCTCGACGGGAAATCAGCCCCAGCATTTT. Protein: CASASTGNQPQHF.

The chain has TRBV2 and TRBJ1-5; 8 bases fit TRBD1. This CDR3 region has 15 residues. CDR1 is SNHLY and CDR2 is FYNNEI in the germline V gene. V shed 4 bases, J shed 4 bases, and the junction held 6 bases outside the gene matches. Here the CDR3 reads CASSATGGRNQPQHF. The CDR3 nucleotides read TGTGCCAGCAGTGCTACAGGGGGGAGGAATCAGCCCCAGCATTTT.

This clone was seen only a few times. V gene TRBV30 combines with J gene TRBJ1-1; D ambiguous. Germline CDR1 reads GTSNPN; CDR2 reads SVGIG (reference sequence). The CDR3 extends over 14 amino acids. Trimming removed 2 bases at V and 1 base at J, with 11 bases between. The DNA for the CDR3 is TGTGCCTGGAGTCACGAGACAAGGAACACTGAAGCTTTCTTT. Amino acid sequence: CAWSHETRNTEAFF.

This clone was found once. This chain connects TRBV9 to TRBJ2-2, with D perhaps matching TRBD1 (6 bases). The length of the CDR3 is 16 residues. The V gene's germline CDR1 is SGDLS and CDR2 YYNGEE. V was shortened by 6 bases and J by 4 bases, with 19 bases between the two germline ends. The CDR3 loop reads CASTLKGQQFTGELFF. CDR3 nucleotide sequence: TGTGCCAGCACATTAAAGGGACAACAATTCACCGGGGAGCTGTTTTTT.

This clone was seen a handful of times. V is TRBV19 and J is TRBJ1-1, with TRBD1 matching 8 bases. The CDR3 loop spans 14 amino acids. J lost 5 bases, V lost 6 bases, and 8 bases had no gene match. The V gene's germline CDR1 is LNHDA and CDR2 SQIVND (reference sequence). CDR3 in amino acids: CASSPTGGRTEAFF. In DNA form, the CDR3 reads TGTGCCAGTAGCCCCACAGGGGGTAGGACTGAAGCTTTCTTT.

The chain has TRBV27 and TRBJ2-7, with TRBD1 matching 7 bases. With V trimmed by 5 bases and J by 2 bases, 6 bases remained unmatched. The CDR3 extends over 14 amino acids. Per the germline V gene, CDR1 is MNHEY and CDR2 is SMNVEV (reference sequence). CDR3 DNA sequence: TGTGCCAGCAGTACCGGACAGGCAACCTACGAGCAGTACTTC. This encodes CASSTGQATYEQYF.

This sequence joins TRBV10-3 and TRBJ1-6; D unresolved. There are 13 residues in the CDR3. Trimming removed 6 bases from V and 7 bases from J, with 10 bases in between. Germline V CDR1 and CDR2: ENHRY, SYGVKD. CDR3 sequence reads: CAIRGNGNSPLHF. The CDR3 DNA reads TGTGCCATCAGGGGGAACGGGAATTCACCCCTCCACTTT.

The CDR3, as DNA: TGTGCCAGCAGTGGTTCCGGGCTAGGGGAAGGGGACGAGCAGTACTTC. Its protein product is CASSGSGLGEGDEQYF. This chain uses TRBV6-6 with TRBJ2-7; tentative D call: TRBD1 (5 bases). Germline V lookup: CDR1 MNHNY, CDR2 SVGAGI (reference sequence). This CDR3 is 16 amino acids long. Between the trimmed V and J ends, which lost 5 bases and 5 bases, there was a span of 22 bases.

Only a few counts were recorded for this clone. This chain joins TRBV27 and TRBJ1-6; D might be TRBD1 (5 bases). Germline V lookup: CDR1 MNHEY, CDR2 SMNVEV (reference sequence). The CDR3 sequence is 14 residues long. V was cut by 3 bases and J by 4 bases, with 7 bases left in between. The CDR3 DNA sequence: TGTGCCAGCAGTTTCGGGGGATATAATTCACCCCTCCACTTT. Residues: CASSFGGYNSPLHF.

The rearrangement joins TRBV25-1 to TRBJ2-5; D may be TRBD1 or TRBD2 (5 bases each). This CDR3 spans 12 amino acids. Germline values: CDR1 MGHDK, CDR2 SYGVNS. V lost 6 bases and J 5 bases, leaving 10 bases between the germline ends. The CDR3 loop reads CASRHWGETQYF. The CDR3, as DNA: TGTGCCAGCAGACACTGGGGGGAGACCCAGTACTTC. The variable domain in full, with the rest retrieved from reference TRBV25-1 and TRBJ2-5, is EADIYQTPRYLVIGTGKKITLECSQTMGHDKMYWYQQDPGMELHLIHYSYGVNSTEKGDLSSESTVSRIRTEHFPLTLESARPSHTSQYLCASRHWGETQYFGPGTRLLVL.

This clone occurred a few times. The rearrangement uses TRBV19 and TRBJ1-6, with no clear D. Germline-derived CDR1 and CDR2 are LNHDA and SQIVND (reference sequence). V was pared by 6 bases and J by 6 bases, with 6 bases between. The CDR3 has 12 amino acids. The CDR3 nucleotides read TGTGCCAGTAGGGCTGCTAATTCACCCCTCCACTTT. Encoded protein: CASRAANSPLHF.

The chain combines TRBV18 with TRBJ2-5; no firm D call. Trimming left V 3 bases short and J 4 bases short, with 9 bases between. Germline V gives CDR1 KGHSH, CDR2 LQKENI. The CDR3 extends over 13 amino acids. The CDR3 DNA is TGTGCCAGCTCACCTCCTTCGGTAGAGACCCAGTACTTC. The encoded protein is CASSPPSVETQYF.

V usage is TRBV6-1 and J usage is TRBJ1-3, with D uncertain. The germline V and J ends were trimmed by 6 bases and 0 bases, with 12 bases remaining between them. CDR3 length: 15 residues. The germline CDR1 and CDR2 sequences are MNHNS and SASEGT. CDR3 region: CASSDPRRSGNTIYF. As DNA, the CDR3 is TGTGCCAGCAGCGATCCAAGGCGCTCTGGAAACACCATATATTTT.

This clone has just one count. The chain employs TRBV12-5 and TRBJ2-1; D tentatively reads TRBD1 or TRBD2 (5 bases each). Germline lookup yields CDR1 LGHNT and CDR2 FRNRAP. There are 17 residues in the CDR3. V was cut by 3 bases and J by 1 base, with 16 bases left in between. CDR3 nucleotide sequence: TGTGCTAGTGGTTTACTCCTTGGGGACGCATCCTACAATGAGCAGTTCTTC. Translation gives CASGLLLGDASYNEQFF.

This clone has a handful of counts. This chain connects TRBV11-2 to TRBJ1-1; no reliable D call. The CDR3 is 13 amino acids. The germline V and J ends were trimmed by 6 bases and 6 bases, with 14 bases remaining between them. Germline-derived CDR1 and CDR2 are SGHAT and FQNNGV. The CDR3 loop reads CASRLGPGSEAFF. CDR3 DNA sequence: TGTGCCAGCAGACTAGGGCCCGGCTCTGAAGCTTTCTTT.

J is TRBJ2-1 and V is TRBV5-1; 9 nucleotides match TRBD1. V lost 6 bases to trimming and J lost 7 bases; unmatched junction nucleotides: 8. CDR3 size: 14 residues. CDR1 is SGHRS and CDR2 is YFSETQ in the germline V gene. In nucleotides, the CDR3 is TGCGCCAGCAATAGGGACAGGGCTAATAATGAGCAGTTCTTC. This encodes CASNRDRANNEQFF.

The chain combines TRBV18 with TRBJ1-1; tentatively, D is TRBD1 (5 bases). The CDR3 has 16 amino acids. V lost 0 bases to trimming and J lost 0 bases, with 11 bases between them. Germline V gene data show CDR1 as KGHSH and CDR2 as LQKENI. CDR3 sequence: CASSPPAGIMNTEAFF. CDR3 sequence (DNA): TGTGCCAGCTCACCACCGGCAGGGATCATGAACACTGAAGCTTTCTTT.